Reported below is one TCR beta chain. Antigen unknown. This CDR3 comprises 15 residues. J was trimmed by 15 bases and V by 5 bases; bases with no gene match: 15. Germline CDR1 LGHNA, CDR2 YNFKEQ. This sample was included in a study of cytomegalovirus exposure and HLA in healthy donors. Findings of the study overall: Analysis was carried out at a later point, and it linked a missense DCLRE1C variant to TCR beta V- and J-gene trimming.

13 Jbeta primers and 60 Vbeta primers were used for the PCR. Using immunoSEQ multiplex PCR, the repertoire was profiled, and TCRdb retains in-frame clones only, with some absent. The sample records roughly 100,000 clones, roughly three quarters being singletons. The rearrangement uses TRBV4-2 and TRBJ2-1; 11 bases agree with TRBD2. Sample: PBMCs. The sequence was obtained from a man aged 45-65 years in good health and CMV-seropositive. The CDR3 coding sequence is TGTGCCAGCAGCACCCGACTAGCGGGGACCCTTCCTCCGTTCTTC. Translated: CASSTRLAGTLPPFF.